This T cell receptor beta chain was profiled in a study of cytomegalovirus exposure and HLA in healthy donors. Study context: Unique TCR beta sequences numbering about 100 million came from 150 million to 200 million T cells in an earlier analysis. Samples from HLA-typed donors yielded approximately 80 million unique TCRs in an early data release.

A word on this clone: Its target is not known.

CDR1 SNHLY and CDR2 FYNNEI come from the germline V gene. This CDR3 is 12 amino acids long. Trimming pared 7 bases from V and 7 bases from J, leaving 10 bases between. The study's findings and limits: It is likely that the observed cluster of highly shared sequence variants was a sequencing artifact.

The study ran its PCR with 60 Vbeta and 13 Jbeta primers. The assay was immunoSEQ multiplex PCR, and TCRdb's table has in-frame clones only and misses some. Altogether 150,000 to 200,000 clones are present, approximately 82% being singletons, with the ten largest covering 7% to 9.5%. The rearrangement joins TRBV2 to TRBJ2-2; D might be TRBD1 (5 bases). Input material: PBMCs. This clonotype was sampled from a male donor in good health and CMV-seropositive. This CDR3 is CASTGSGGELFF. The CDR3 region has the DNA TGTGCCAGCACAGGGTCGGGCGGGGAGCTGTTTTTT.